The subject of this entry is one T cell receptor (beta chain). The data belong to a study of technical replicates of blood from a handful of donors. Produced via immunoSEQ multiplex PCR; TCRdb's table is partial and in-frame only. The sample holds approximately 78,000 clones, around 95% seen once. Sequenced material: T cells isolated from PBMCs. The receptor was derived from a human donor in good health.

CDR3 amino acids: CASSPGTSDYEQYF. The CDR3 DNA reads as TGCGCCAGCAGCCCCGGGACTAGCGACTACGAGCAGTACTTC. The J gene is TRBJ2-7, the V gene TRBV4-1, with 10 bases fitting TRBD2. The CDR3 is 14 residues long. V shed 4 bases, J shed 3 bases, and the junction held 3 bases outside the gene matches. CDR1 is MGHRA, CDR2 YSYEKL, per germline.